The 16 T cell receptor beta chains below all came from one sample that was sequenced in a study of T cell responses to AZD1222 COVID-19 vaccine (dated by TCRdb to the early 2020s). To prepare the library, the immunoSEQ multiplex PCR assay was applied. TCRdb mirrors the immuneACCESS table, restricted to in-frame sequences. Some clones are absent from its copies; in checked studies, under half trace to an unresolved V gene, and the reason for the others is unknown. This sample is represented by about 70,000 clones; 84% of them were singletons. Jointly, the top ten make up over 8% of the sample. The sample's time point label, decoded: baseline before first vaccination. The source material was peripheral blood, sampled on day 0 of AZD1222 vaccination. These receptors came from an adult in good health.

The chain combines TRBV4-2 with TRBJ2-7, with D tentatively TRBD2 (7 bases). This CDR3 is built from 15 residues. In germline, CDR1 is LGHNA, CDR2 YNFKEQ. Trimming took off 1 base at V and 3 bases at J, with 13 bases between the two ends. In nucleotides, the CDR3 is TGTGCCAGCAGCCAAGCCCGGGGGGCTCACTACGAGCAGTACTTC. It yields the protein CASSQARGAHYEQYF.

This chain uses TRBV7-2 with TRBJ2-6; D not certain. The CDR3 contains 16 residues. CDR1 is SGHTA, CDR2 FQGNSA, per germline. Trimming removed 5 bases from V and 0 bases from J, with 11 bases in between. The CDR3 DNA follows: TGTGCCAGCAGCCCCGCCCTGAGCTCTGGGGCCAACGTCCTGACTTTC. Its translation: CASSPALSSGANVLTF.

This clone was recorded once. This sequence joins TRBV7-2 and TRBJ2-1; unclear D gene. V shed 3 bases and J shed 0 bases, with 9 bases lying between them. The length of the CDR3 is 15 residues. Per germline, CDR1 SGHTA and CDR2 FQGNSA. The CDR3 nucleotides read TGTGCCAGCAGCTTGGATTGGGGCTCCTACAATGAGCAGTTCTTC. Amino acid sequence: CASSLDWGSYNEQFF.

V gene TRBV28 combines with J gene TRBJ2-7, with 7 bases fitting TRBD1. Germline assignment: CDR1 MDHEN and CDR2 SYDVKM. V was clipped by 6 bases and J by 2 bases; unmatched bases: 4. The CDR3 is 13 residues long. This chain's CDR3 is CASRETGTYEQYF. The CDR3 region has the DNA TGTGCCAGCAGAGAGACAGGGACCTACGAGCAGTACTTC.

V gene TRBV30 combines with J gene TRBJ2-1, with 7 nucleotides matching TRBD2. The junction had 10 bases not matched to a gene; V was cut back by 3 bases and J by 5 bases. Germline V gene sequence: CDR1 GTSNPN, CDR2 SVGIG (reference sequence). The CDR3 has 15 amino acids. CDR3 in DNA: TGTGCCTGGAGCGGGGACTACAACTCAAACAATGAGCAGTTCTTC. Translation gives CAWSGDYNSNNEQFF.

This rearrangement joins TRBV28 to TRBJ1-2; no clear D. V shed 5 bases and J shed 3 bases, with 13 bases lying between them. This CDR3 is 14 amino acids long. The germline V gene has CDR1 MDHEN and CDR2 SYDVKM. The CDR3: CASSQPTYDYGYTF. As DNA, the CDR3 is TGTGCCAGCAGTCAACCCACTTACGACTATGGCTACACCTTC.

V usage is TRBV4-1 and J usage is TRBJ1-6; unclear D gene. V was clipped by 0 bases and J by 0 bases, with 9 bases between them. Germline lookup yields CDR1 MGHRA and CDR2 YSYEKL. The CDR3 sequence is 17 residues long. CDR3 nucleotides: TGCGCCAGCAGCCAAGACAGGCGTATCTCCTATAATTCACCCCTCCACTTT. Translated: CASSQDRRISYNSPLHF.

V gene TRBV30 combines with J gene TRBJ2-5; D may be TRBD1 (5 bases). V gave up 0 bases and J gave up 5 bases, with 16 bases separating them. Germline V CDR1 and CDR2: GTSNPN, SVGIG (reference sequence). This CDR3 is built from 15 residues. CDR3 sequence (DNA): TGTGCCTGGAGTGTGGGGCTAGGGGCCGGGGAGACCCAGTACTTC. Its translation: CAWSVGLGAGETQYF.

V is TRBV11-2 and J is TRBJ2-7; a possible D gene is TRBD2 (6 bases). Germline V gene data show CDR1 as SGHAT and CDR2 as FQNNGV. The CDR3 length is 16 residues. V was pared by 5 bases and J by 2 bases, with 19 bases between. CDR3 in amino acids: CASSPVRGGDAYEQYF. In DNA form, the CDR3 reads TGTGCCAGCAGCCCCGTACGCGGCGGGGACGCCTACGAGCAGTACTTC. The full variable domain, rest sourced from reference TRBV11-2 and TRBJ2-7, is EAGVAQSPRYKIIEKRQSVAFWCNPISGHATLYWYQQILGQGPKLLIQFQNNGVVDDSQLPKDRFSAERLKGVDSTLKIQPAKLEDSAVYLCASSPVRGGDAYEQYFGPGTRLTVT.

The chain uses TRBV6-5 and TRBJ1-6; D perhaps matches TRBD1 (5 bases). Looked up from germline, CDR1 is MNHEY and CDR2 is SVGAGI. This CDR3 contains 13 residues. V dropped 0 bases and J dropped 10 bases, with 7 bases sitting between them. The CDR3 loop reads CASSYSPGSPLHF. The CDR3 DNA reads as TGTGCCAGCAGTTACTCCCCAGGGTCACCCCTCCACTTT.

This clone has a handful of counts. The CDR3 DNA sequence: TGTGCCAGCAGCTTGGGTTCTAGACAGGTAACTTTGAACACTGAAGCTTTCTTT. It is translated as CASSLGSRQVTLNTEAFF. The chain uses TRBV5-8 and TRBJ1-1, with D tentatively TRBD1 (6 bases). Germline V gene sequence: CDR1 SGHTS, CDR2 YDEGEE. The CDR3 sequence is 18 residues long. The V end lost 0 bases, the J end lost 0 bases, and 18 bases lay between the germline ends.

The CDR3: CASTSGGAGYNEQFF. As DNA, the CDR3 is TGTGCCAGCACCAGCGGGGGGGCCGGATACAATGAGCAGTTCTTC. The rearrangement joins TRBV7-2 to TRBJ2-1, with TRBD2 matching 10 bases. The ends lost 7 bases at V and 4 bases at J; junction bases unmatched: 7. In germline, CDR1 is SGHTA, CDR2 FQGNSA. This CDR3 comprises 15 residues. The variable domain in full, completed from reference TRBV7-2 and TRBJ2-1, reads GAGVSQSPSNKVTEKGKDVELRCDPISGHTALYWYRQSLGQGLEFLIYFQGNSAPDKSGLPSDRFSAERTGGSVSTLTIQRTQQEDSAVYLCASTSGGAGYNEQFFGPGTRLTVL.

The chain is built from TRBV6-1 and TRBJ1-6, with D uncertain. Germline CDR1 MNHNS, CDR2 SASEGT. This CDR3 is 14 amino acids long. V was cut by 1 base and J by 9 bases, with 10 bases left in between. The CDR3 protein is CASSEVKGGSPLHF. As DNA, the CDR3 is TGTGCCAGCAGTGAAGTTAAGGGTGGTTCACCCCTCCACTTT.

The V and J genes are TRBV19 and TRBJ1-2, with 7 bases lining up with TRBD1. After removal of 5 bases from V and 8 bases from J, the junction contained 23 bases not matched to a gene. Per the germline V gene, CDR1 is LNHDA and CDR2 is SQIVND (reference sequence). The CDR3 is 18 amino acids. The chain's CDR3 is CASSSRQGRFPGTQGYTF. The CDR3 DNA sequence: TGTGCCAGTAGTTCGAGACAGGGAAGGTTTCCAGGGACACAAGGCTACACCTTC.

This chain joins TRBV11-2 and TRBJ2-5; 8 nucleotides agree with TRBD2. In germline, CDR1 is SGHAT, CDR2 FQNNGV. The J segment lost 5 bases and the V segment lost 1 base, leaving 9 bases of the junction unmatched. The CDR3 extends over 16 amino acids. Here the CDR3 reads CASSLVRGAGEETQYF. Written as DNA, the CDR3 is TGTGCCAGCAGCTTAGTTAGGGGAGCGGGGGAGGAGACCCAGTACTTC.

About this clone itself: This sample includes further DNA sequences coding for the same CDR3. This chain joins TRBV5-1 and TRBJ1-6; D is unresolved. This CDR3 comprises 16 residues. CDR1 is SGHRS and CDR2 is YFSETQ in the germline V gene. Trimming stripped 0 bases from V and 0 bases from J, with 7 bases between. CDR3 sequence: CASSLAGSSYNSPLHF. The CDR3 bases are TGCGCCAGCAGCTTGGCTGGGAGCTCCTATAATTCACCCCTCCACTTT.